This T cell receptor beta chain was sequenced during a study of cytotoxic CD8 clonotypes in ibrutinib-treated CLL. Sequenced by immunoSEQ multiplex PCR; TCRdb stores in-frame clones only, minus some. The sample holds some 30,000 clones, about three quarters seen once. The TCR beta libraries used about 2 micrograms of genomic DNA that came from cryopreserved PBMCs. With respect to this clone: Its matching antigen is unknown.

The germline V gene encodes CDR1 SGHRS and CDR2 YFSETQ. Trimming stripped 2 bases from V and 5 bases from J, with 7 bases between. The CDR3 contains 12 residues. Study results and limitations: Lymph node repertoires were not studied, and sampling times were unmatched. Public clonotypes were uncommon and contracted or stayed stable on treatment.

This TCR was sampled from a human donor with chronic lymphocytic leukemia. The chain recombines TRBV5-1 with TRBJ2-5; D might be TRBD1 or TRBD2, each matching 5 bases. The sample consisted of PBMCs, taken after 36 months of ibrutinib treatment. CDR3 in DNA: TGCGCCAGCAGCTTCGGGGCGGAGACCCAGTACTTC. Residues: CASSFGAETQYF.